These 27 T cell receptor beta chains were all obtained from the same sample, sequenced in a study of identical twins (dated by TCRdb to 2015 to 2016). The library was made by 5' RACE. Reads for this sample came from an Illumina HiSeq 2000. TCRdb took the public reads, trimmed them with fastp at Q25, ran MiXCR for clone calling and kept in-frame beta chains. Each record represents a unique CDR3 protein, reported with the most common genes and DNA among its rows. Here the sample has 250,000 to 300,000 distinct CDR3 sequences; roughly 9% occur a single time. Of the sample, 6% to 8.5% is held by the ten largest clones. This same sample was also taken into another study, of yellow fever vaccine responses in identical twins.

Sequencing input: CD8+ T cells sorted from blood. These receptors were taken from a woman between 18 and 29 years old in good health.

Turning to this clonotype: An end of the junction does not agree with germline; a read error may underlie this. The V gene is TRBV6-1, the J gene TRBJ2-1, with D perhaps matching TRBD1 (5 bases). This CDR3 is built from 16 residues. The germline gives CDR1 MNHNS, CDR2 SASEGT. The CDR3 nucleotides are TGTGCCAGCTATCGTACCCTTACAGGATCCTACTATGAGCAGTTCTTC. Encoded protein: CASYRTLTGSYYEQFF.

The chain is built from TRBV12-3 or TRBV12-4 and TRBJ2-7; D uncertain. There are 14 residues in the CDR3. V was shortened by 5 bases and J by 2 bases, with 13 bases between the two germline ends. The DNA of the CDR3 is TGTGCCAGCAGTGACACAGACCTTCCCTACGAGCAGTACTTC. This translates into CASSDTDLPYEQYF.

This clonotype was counted many times. The chain carries TRBV18 and TRBJ2-1; D is ambiguous. CDR1 is KGHSH and CDR2 is LQKENI in the germline V gene. V lost 8 bases and J lost 8, with 13 bases in between. The CDR3 is 12 residues long. In DNA form, the CDR3 reads TGTGCCAGCACCTGGGCACACGATGAGCAGTTCTTC. Its protein is CASTWAHDEQFF.

The V gene is TRBV28, the J gene TRBJ2-1, with TRBD1 identical over 9 bases. The J call is in doubt because the DNA end fits TRBJ2-5 better. Germline loops: CDR1 MDHEN, CDR2 SYDVKM. This CDR3 is 16 amino acids long. The CDR3 loop reads CASSTETGGTLVDQYF. The DNA of the CDR3 is TGTGCCAGCAGTACCGAGACAGGGGGGACGTTAGTGGACCAGTACTTC.

This clonotype has a count of ten or more. The J gene is TRBJ2-3, the V gene TRBV27; 10 bases agree with TRBD1. The germline V gene encodes CDR1 MNHEY and CDR2 SMNVEV (reference sequence). The J segment lost 2 bases and the V segment lost 6 bases, leaving 8 bases of the junction unmatched. There are 16 residues in the CDR3. CDR3 in amino acids: CASSQGQGDITDTQYF. The CDR3 region has the DNA TGTGCCAGCAGCCAAGGACAGGGGGATATCACAGATACGCAGTATTTT.

This chain connects TRBV20-1 to TRBJ2-1; 14 nucleotides line up with TRBD2. The germline gives CDR1 DFQATT, CDR2 SNEGSKA (reference sequence). This CDR3 has 15 amino acids. The V and J ends lost 0 bases and 7 bases, in that order; junction bases with no gene match: 2. The CDR3 sequence is CSARDGTSGSNEQFF. The CDR3 DNA is TGCAGTGCTAGAGATGGGACTAGCGGGAGTAATGAGCAGTTCTTC.

This chain links TRBV10-3 with TRBJ2-7; 11 bases map to TRBD2. The J segment lost 6 bases and the V segment lost 5 bases, leaving 6 bases of the junction unmatched. The CDR3 sequence is 14 residues long. The germline CDR1 and CDR2 sequences are ENHRY and SYGVKD. In DNA, the CDR3 is TGTGCCATCAGTTCTACTAGCGGGAGACCCGAGCAGTACTTC. As protein: CAISSTSGRPEQYF.

The sample holds many counts of this clonotype. This chain uses TRBV28 with TRBJ2-1; D possibly corresponds to TRBD1 (5 bases). This CDR3 spans 13 amino acids. Germline V gives CDR1 MDHEN, CDR2 SYDVKM. Trimming removed 4 bases from V and 12 bases from J, with 16 bases in between. CDR3 sequence reads: CASSSVSGAGQFF. The CDR3 bases are TGTGCCAGCAGTTCCGTGAGTGGGGCTGGGCAGTTCTTC.

This clonotype was found many times. The rearrangement links TRBV7-6 to TRBJ2-2, with 10 bases lining up with TRBD1. V lost 5 bases to trimming and J lost 6 bases; unmatched junction nucleotides: 6. The CDR3 is 15 amino acids. Germline values: CDR1 SGHVS, CDR2 FNYEAQ. CDR3 coding DNA: TGTGCCAGCAGCCTCGGACAGGGGGGGGCCGGGGAGCTGTTTTTT. It is translated as CASSLGQGGAGELFF.

The V gene is TRBV25-1, the J gene TRBJ1-6; D not certain. Germline CDR1 is MGHDK and CDR2 is SYGVNS. Trimming left V 5 bases short and J 10 bases short, with 12 bases between. The CDR3 contains 13 residues. The CDR3, as DNA: TGTGCCAGCAGTCCGGGTCTCGGCTCACCCCTCCACTTT. Its translation is CASSPGLGSPLHF.

Details on this clonotype: An end of the junction does not agree with germline; a read error may underlie this. The rearrangement uses TRBV20-1 and TRBJ2-7; the match to TRBD2 covers 10 bases. CDR1 and CDR2 (germline): DFQATT, SNEGSKA (reference sequence). The length of the CDR3 is 14 residues. The CDR3 DNA is TGCAGAGCTAGAGATCAAGTGACTAGCGGGGAGCAGTACTTC. This codes for CRARDQVTSGEQYF.

This clonotype was detected ten times or more. This chain's CDR3 is CASSLGRSGAIYEQYF. In DNA, the CDR3 is TGTGCCAGCAGCTTAGGTCGATCGGGGGCGATTTACGAGCAGTACTTC. The chain is built from TRBV7-8 and TRBJ2-7; D may match TRBD1 or TRBD2 (6 bases each). The CDR3 is 16 amino acids. The V gene lost 1 base and the J gene lost 4 bases, with 17 bases spanning the gap. Germline assignment: CDR1 SGHVS and CDR2 FQNEAQ.

This clonotype has ten or more counts. The CDR3 reads CSARDRGQSTGELFF. As DNA, the CDR3 is TGCAGTGCTAGAGATAGGGGACAGAGCACCGGGGAGCTGTTTTTT. The chain recombines TRBV20-1 with TRBJ2-2, with 7 bases matching TRBD1. The germline V gene encodes CDR1 DFQATT and CDR2 SNEGSKA (reference sequence). Losses at the gene ends were 0 bases for V and 4 bases for J; bases not matched to a gene: 5. This CDR3 comprises 15 residues.

The chain has TRBV28 and TRBJ2-1, with 10 nucleotides matching TRBD2. V trimming: 2 bases; J trimming: 7 bases; junction bases outside the gene matches: 17. Germline V lookup: CDR1 MDHEN, CDR2 SYDVKM. This CDR3 has 19 amino acids. In nucleotides, the CDR3 is TGTGCCAGCAGTTTAAGGACCCGTCGTGCTAGCGGGAGTAGAAATGAGCAGTTCTTC. Protein sequence: CASSLRTRRASGSRNEQFF.

The chain combines TRBV2 with TRBJ2-3; possibly TRBD2 for D (5 bases). CDR1 is SNHLY and CDR2 is FYNNEI in the germline V gene. Trimming stripped 6 bases from V and 1 base from J, with 8 bases between. The CDR3 spans 13 residues. The CDR3 here is CASSGVGTDTQYF. DNA for the CDR3: TGTGCCAGCAGCGGGGTCGGCACAGATACGCAGTATTTT.

This chain uses TRBV19 with TRBJ2-2; D call uncertain. CDR3 size: 14 residues. Germline V CDR1 and CDR2: LNHDA, SQIVND (reference sequence). V was clipped by 7 bases and J by 0 bases, with 9 bases between them. DNA of the CDR3: TGTGCCAGTACTCACCCCACGAACACCGGGGAGCTGTTTTTT. It encodes CASTHPTNTGELFF. The full variable domain, with the rest looked up from reference TRBV19 and TRBJ2-2, is DGGITQSPKYLFRKEGQNVTLSCEQNLNHDAMYWYRQDPGQGLRLIYYSQIVNDFQKGDIAEGYSVSREKKESFPLTVTSAQKNPTAFYLCASTHPTNTGELFFGEGSRLTVL.

This clonotype was observed a few times. The chain links TRBV6-5 to TRBJ2-6; D possibly corresponds to TRBD2 (5 bases). Deletions cut 4 bases from V and 0 bases from J, with 7 bases between. CDR1 MNHEY and CDR2 SVGAGI come from the germline V gene. This CDR3 has 15 residues. DNA of the CDR3: TGTGCCAGCAGTTCGGGAATCTCTGGGGCCAACGTCCTGACTTTC. It encodes CASSSGISGANVLTF.

This clonotype was picked up many times. V is TRBV29-1 and J is TRBJ2-7, with 8 nucleotides matching TRBD1. Looked up from germline, CDR1 is SQVTM and CDR2 is ANQGSEA. The CDR3 extends over 14 amino acids. Losses at the gene ends were 4 bases for V and 0 bases for J; bases not matched to a gene: 5. Written as DNA, the CDR3 is TGCAGCGTTGCTATAACAGGGGGCTCCTACGAGCAGTACTTC. The encoded protein is CSVAITGGSYEQYF.

V is TRBV20-1 and J is TRBJ1-1; D is unclear. This CDR3 contains 12 residues. CDR1 and CDR2 (germline): DFQATT, SNEGSKA (reference sequence). The V end lost 5 bases, the J end lost 2 bases, and 9 bases lay between the germline ends. The DNA for the CDR3 is TGCAGTGCTCAGGTATATAACACTGAAGCTTTCTTT. Translation: CSAQVYNTEAFF.

V is TRBV7-8 and J is TRBJ1-1, with D unresolved. The CDR3 has 14 amino acids. Germline values: CDR1 SGHVS, CDR2 FQNEAQ. With 5 bases removed from V and 1 base from J, the gap between germline ends came to 11 bases. This CDR3 is CASSLSSTNTEAFF. DNA of the CDR3: TGTGCCAGCAGCCTTAGCAGTACGAACACTGAAGCTTTCTTT.

Many counts were recorded for this clonotype. The rearrangement links TRBV4-2 to TRBJ1-1; the D gene is possibly TRBD1 (6 bases). The CDR3 sequence is 15 residues long. V was pared by 1 base and J by 2 bases, with 11 bases between. Looked up from germline, CDR1 is LGHNA and CDR2 is YNFKEQ. In nucleotides, the CDR3 is TGTGCCAGCAGCCAAGGCCTGGGGGCAAACACTGAAGCTTTCTTT. Residues: CASSQGLGANTEAFF.

This clonotype occurred many times. This rearrangement joins TRBV6-5 to TRBJ1-1, with D unresolved. Trimming stripped 0 bases from V and 5 bases from J, with 19 bases between. The CDR3 has 17 amino acids. The germline V gene encodes CDR1 MNHEY and CDR2 SVGAGI. The CDR3 DNA is TGTGCCAGCAGTTACTCGTGGGCGGACCCCGCGGGTACTGAAGCTTTCTTT. This gives the protein CASSYSWADPAGTEAFF.

This clonotype came up a few times. The gene calls are TRBV5-1 and TRBJ2-1; possibly TRBD1 for D (5 bases). The ends were cut back, 0 bases at V and 8 bases at J, with 9 bases in the middle. Germline V gene sequence: CDR1 SGHRS, CDR2 YFSETQ. This CDR3 spans 13 amino acids. CDR3 coding DNA: TGCGCCAGCAGCTTGGGACAGTCCGATGAGCAGTTCTTC. It codes for CASSLGQSDEQFF.

This rearrangement joins TRBV20-1 to TRBJ2-7; tentative D call: TRBD1 (6 bases). The CDR3 has 10 residues. Germline CDR1 reads DFQATT; CDR2 reads SNEGSKA (reference sequence). Trimming pared 6 bases from V and 6 bases from J, leaving 9 bases between. Written as DNA, the CDR3 is TGCAGTGCACAGGGTTTCGAGCAGTACTTC. Residues: CSAQGFEQYF.

In its sample, this clonotype was seen many times. This chain links TRBV2 with TRBJ2-1; tentatively, D is TRBD2 (5 bases). From germline, CDR1 is SNHLY and CDR2 FYNNEI. With 6 bases removed from V and 5 bases from J, the gap between germline ends came to 17 bases. This CDR3 contains 15 residues. CDR3 protein: CASSAPGPGDNEQFF. CDR3 nucleotides: TGTGCCAGCAGCGCACCTGGTCCCGGGGACAATGAGCAGTTCTTC.

This clonotype came up many times. The CDR3 here is CASSPMILAKNIQYF. The DNA of the CDR3 is TGCGCCAGCAGCCCCATGATCCTAGCCAAAAACATTCAGTACTTC. The chain employs TRBV4-1 and TRBJ2-4, with no clear D. Between the trimmed V and J ends, which lost 4 bases and 0 bases, there was a span of 10 bases. The germline V gene encodes CDR1 MGHRA and CDR2 YSYEKL. The CDR3 extends over 15 amino acids.

This clonotype was found a few times. The rearrangement joins TRBV7-3 to TRBJ2-1, with D possibly matching TRBD1 (5 bases). The V gene's germline CDR1 is SGHTA and CDR2 FQGTGA. Trimming removed 5 bases from V and 0 bases from J, with 11 bases in between. The length of the CDR3 is 15 residues. The CDR3 DNA sequence: TGTGCCAGCAGCCCCGACAGTAGCTCCTACAATGAGCAGTTCTTC. Amino acid sequence: CASSPDSSSYNEQFF.